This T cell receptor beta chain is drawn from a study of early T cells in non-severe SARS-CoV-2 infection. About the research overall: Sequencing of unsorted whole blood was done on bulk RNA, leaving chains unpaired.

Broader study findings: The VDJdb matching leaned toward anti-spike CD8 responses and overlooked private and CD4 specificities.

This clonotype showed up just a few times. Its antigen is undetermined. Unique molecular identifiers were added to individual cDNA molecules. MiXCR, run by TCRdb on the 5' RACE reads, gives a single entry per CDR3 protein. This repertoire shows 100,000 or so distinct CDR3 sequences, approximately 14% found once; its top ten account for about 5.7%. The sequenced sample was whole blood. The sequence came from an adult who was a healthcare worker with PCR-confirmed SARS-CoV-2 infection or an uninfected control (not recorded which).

CDR3 DNA sequence: TGTGCCAGCAGCTTAGGTTCCCTTTACCCGGTGGGACTAGCACTGTTCTTC. Translated, it gives CASSLGSLYPVGLALFF. The chain has TRBV11-2 and TRBJ2-1; TRBD2 matches 9 bases. This CDR3 spans 17 amino acids. Trimming cost V 1 base and J 15 bases; bases outside gene matches: 19. The germline V gene encodes CDR1 SGHAT and CDR2 FQNNGV.